The clone carrying this TCR beta chain was picked up many times. What it binds is not known. The record originates from a study of T cells in Graves' hyperthyroidism and ophthalmopathy. V gave up 0 bases and J gave up 8 bases; unmatched junction bases: 10. Germline values: CDR1 WSHSY, CDR2 SAAADI. This CDR3 is built from 17 residues. Authors of the study amplified TCR beta CDR3 regions from RNA transcripts. First-round RT-PCR with HTBI primers amplified the TCR CDR3 region. TCRdb itself ran the multiplex PCR reads through MiXCR, one entry per CDR3 protein. The table includes roughly 570,000 distinct CDR3 sequences, 46% detected once. General study points: Ophthalmopathy cases were set apart from stable hyperthyroidism by a 13 V-J model.

This TCR came from a woman under 30 with Graves' hyperthyroidism. The sample was peripheral blood or thyroid tissue (not recorded which). J is TRBJ1-2 and V is TRBV10-2, with TRBD1 matching over 12 bases. CDR3 DNA: TGCGCCAGCAGTGAGTCCGCGGGACAGGGGGCGCCGGGGGGCTACACCTTC. This sequence encodes CASSESAGQGAPGGYTF.